The rows below give T cell receptor beta chains drawn from one sample of a study of Graves' ophthalmopathy and Graves' hyperthyroidism. One entry per CDR3 protein, called by TCRdb with MiXCR from the multiplex PCR reads. The table lists about 600,000 distinct CDR3 sequences, about 40% of them singletons. The material sequenced was peripheral blood or thyroid tissue (not recorded which). All receptors come from an adult man with Graves' hyperthyroidism. The CDR3 runs from the conserved cysteine through the conserved F or W. D genes are given only for firm matches. Where a row states a size, it is once, few, many or the class of an expanded clone; other rows omit it.

-,16,TRBJ2-5,TRBV3-1,-,CASSQDISGGRETQYF,TGTGCCAGCAGCCAAGATATAAGTGGGGGCCGGGAGACCCAGTACTTC
TRBD2,15,TRBJ2-3,TRBV29-1,-,CSVAGTSGRGDTQYF,TGCAGCGTTGCCGGGACTAGCGGGAGGGGAGATACGCAGTATTTT
TRBD1,14,TRBJ2-5,TRBV5-1,many,CASSRWDSQETQYF,TGCGCCAGCAGCCGGTGGGACAGCCAAGAGACCCAGTACTTC
TRBD1,16,TRBJ1-5,TRBV19,-,CASSIEPGQGVSSQHF,TGTGCCAGTAGTATAGAACCGGGACAGGGGGTCTCTTCCCAGCATTTT
-,14,TRBJ2-3,TRBV12-3/TRBV12-4,-,CASSFSGGGDTQYF,TGTGCCAGCAGTTTTTCCGGGGGCGGAGATACGCAGTATTTT
TRBD2,17,TRBJ2-7,TRBV20-1,few,CSARDPRVAGALREQYF,TGCAGTGCTAGAGATCCTAGGGTAGCGGGAGCGCTTCGCGAGCAGTACTTC
-,16,TRBJ2-5,TRBV5-4,once,CASSPHRGGGQETQYF,TGTGCCAGCAGTCCACACAGGGGCGGGGGCCAAGAGACCCAGTACTTC
-,16,TRBJ1-6,TRBV2,many,CASSVNGPSNNSPLHF,TGTGCCAGCAGTGTTAATGGGCCCAGTAATAATTCACCCCTCCACTTT
-,12,TRBJ1-5,TRBV29-1,many,CSVVTGNQPQHF,TGCAGCGTTGTGACAGGCAATCAGCCCCAGCATTTT
TRBD2,16,TRBJ2-7,TRBV7-8,few,CASSSDLGLAGGEQYF,TGTGCCAGCAGCTCGGACTTGGGACTAGCGGGAGGTGAGCAGTACTTC
TRBD2,22,TRBJ2-2,TRBV18,-,CASSPKWVPRFVGGPSVGELFF,TGTGCCAGCTCACCAAAGTGGGTTCCTCGGTTCGTGGGAGGGCCTTCCGTCGGGGAGCTGTTTTTT
TRBD1,16,TRBJ2-7,TRBV24-1,many,CATSDRGQGQVYEQYF,TGTGCCACCAGTGATCGTGGACAGGGACAAGTCTACGAGCAGTACTTC
-,13,TRBJ2-7,TRBV24-1,-,CATSTSPSYEQYF,TGTGCCACCAGTACTTCACCGTCCTACGAGCAGTACTTC
-,14,TRBJ2-1,TRBV10-3,-,CAISGLERDNEQFF,TGTGCCATCTCAGGGTTAGAAAGGGACAATGAGCAGTTCTTC
-,15,TRBJ2-2,TRBV24-1,many,CATSDLQGNTGELFF,TGTGCCACCAGTGATTTGCAGGGGAACACCGGGGAGCTGTTTTTT
-,17,TRBJ1-2,TRBV6-5,many,CASSYSSPVSRTYGYTF,TGTGCCAGCAGTTACTCGTCCCCCGTCTCCAGGACCTATGGCTACACCTTC
-,12,TRBJ2-5,TRBV29-1,-,CSLLGWGETQYF,TGCAGCTTACTAGGGTGGGGCGAGACCCAGTACTTC
-,14,TRBJ2-5,TRBV15,few,CATSRDRPDQPQYF,TGTGCCACCAGCAGAGATCGGCCGGATCAGCCCCAGTACTTC
TRBD1,14,TRBJ2-1,TRBV20-1,-,CSAGGTGDINEQFF,TGCAGTGCTGGCGGGACAGGGGATATTAATGAGCAGTTCTTC
-,15,TRBJ1-3,TRBV7-2,-,CASSQETAVANTIYF,TGTGCCAGCAGCCAAGAAACGGCGGTGGCCAACACCATATATTTT
-,16,TRBJ2-7,TRBV12-3/TRBV12-4,-,CASSLYGQNYGYEQYF,TGTGCCAGCAGTCTGTACGGACAGAACTATGGCTACGAGCAGTACTTC
TRBD1,16,TRBJ1-2,TRBV6-6,-,CASSNGGQGVNYGYTF,TGTGCCAGCAGTAACGGGGGACAGGGGGTTAACTATGGCTACACCTTC
-,16,TRBJ2-3,TRBV7-9,few,CASSKLALGGGDTQYF,TGTGCCAGCAGCAAACTAGCGCTCGGAGGGGGAGATACGCAGTATTTT
-,15,TRBJ1-1,TRBV20-1,-,CSARDLRQGNTEAFF,TGCAGTGCTAGAGATTTGAGGCAGGGGAACACTGAAGCTTTCTTT
TRBD1,16,TRBJ1-4,TRBV12-3/TRBV12-4,-,CASSRRRGRGPEKLFF,TGTGCCAGCAGCCGCCGTCGGGGCAGGGGGCCTGAAAAACTGTTTTTT
TRBD2,17,TRBJ2-7,TRBV19,-,CASSRDKAAGISQVQYF,TGTGCCAGCAGCCGAGATAAAGCAGCGGGAATCAGCCAAGTGCAGTACTTC
-,14,TRBJ2-7,TRBV30,few,CAWSEGLALYEQYF,TGTGCCTGGAGTGAGGGACTGGCACTGTACGAGCAGTACTTC
-,15,TRBJ2-2,TRBV7-3,many,CASSLMHSSTGELFF,TGTGCCAGCAGCTTAATGCACTCCAGCACCGGGGAGCTGTTTTTT
TRBD1,14,TRBJ1-2,TRBV5-1,-,CASSFWTGRFGYTF,TGTGCCAGCAGCTTTTGGACAGGGAGGTTTGGTTACACCTTC
-,15,TRBJ1-3,TRBV12-3/TRBV12-4,-,CASRGTPSSGNTIYF,TGTGCCAGCAGGGGGACACCGAGCTCTGGAAACACCATATATTTT